This is a list of T cell receptor beta chains from one sample in a study of CXCR3-negative and CXCR3-positive naive CD8 T cells. Following a re-call of the 5' RACE reads, TCRdb has one entry per CDR3 protein and lacks DNA. The specimen's table records 45,000 to 75,000 distinct CDR3 sequences. The sequencing input was naive CXCR3- CD8+ T cells from blood. These receptors originate from a human donor in good health. Some clones in this sample may be carry-over from other donors' samples. CDR3s include the opening cysteine and the closing phenylalanine or tryptophan. Fields, in order: V gene, J gene, CDR3 protein.

v_call: TRBV19
j_call: TRBJ2-7
cdr3_aa: CASSNAAGSYEQYF

v_call: TRBV2
j_call: TRBJ2-5
cdr3_aa: CASSGGMETQYF

v_call: TRBV7-2
j_call: TRBJ2-3
cdr3_aa: CASSLASTSLDTQYF

v_call: TRBV7-3
j_call: TRBJ2-3
cdr3_aa: CASSLGLSHTDTQYF

v_call: TRBV21-1
j_call: TRBJ2-3
cdr3_aa: CASSHARDPSTDTQYF

v_call: TRBV19
j_call: TRBJ1-1
cdr3_aa: CASFLDRATSNTEAFF

v_call: TRBV28
j_call: TRBJ2-5
cdr3_aa: CASSPPGTGPKETQYF

v_call: TRBV4-1
j_call: TRBJ2-7
cdr3_aa: CASSQEGLYYEQYF

v_call: TRBV7-9
j_call: TRBJ2-1
cdr3_aa: CASSPLPGTPPLASYNEQFF

v_call: TRBV7-2
j_call: TRBJ2-3
cdr3_aa: CASSLLLAGGGGADTQYF

v_call: TRBV7-6
j_call: TRBJ2-1
cdr3_aa: CASSLELSSGGHTYNEQFF

v_call: TRBV7-9
j_call: TRBJ2-7
cdr3_aa: CASSPDTSYEQYF

v_call: TRBV7-3
j_call: TRBJ1-4
cdr3_aa: CASSLSGSPEKLFF

v_call: TRBV10-3
j_call: TRBJ2-3
cdr3_aa: CAISETSGGTDTQYF

v_call: TRBV20-1
j_call: TRBJ2-7
cdr3_aa: CSARRQGWSSYEQYF

v_call: TRBV21-1
j_call: TRBJ2-3
cdr3_aa: CASSKVGTPSTDTQYF

v_call: TRBV12-5
j_call: TRBJ1-2
cdr3_aa: CASGDVNYGYTF

v_call: TRBV6-5
j_call: TRBJ2-1
cdr3_aa: CASSYSREGTPYNEQFF

v_call: TRBV11-2
j_call: TRBJ2-5
cdr3_aa: CASSLDPQRGLPGKTQYF

v_call: TRBV27
j_call: TRBJ1-2
cdr3_aa: CASSPTDRGFGGYTF

v_call: TRBV6-2/TRBV6-3
j_call: TRBJ2-7
cdr3_aa: CASSYLGLPSYEQYF

v_call: TRBV27
j_call: TRBJ2-1
cdr3_aa: CASSSRIYNEQFF

v_call: TRBV10-3
j_call: TRBJ2-7
cdr3_aa: CAISPRGTAYEQYF

v_call: TRBV10-1
j_call: TRBJ1-5
cdr3_aa: CASSPDRGAYSNQPQHF

v_call: TRBV11-3
j_call: TRBJ2-1
cdr3_aa: CASSSRLSSYNEQFF

v_call: TRBV7-9
j_call: TRBJ2-3
cdr3_aa: CASSPNGIVDTQYF

v_call: TRBV29-1
j_call: TRBJ2-3
cdr3_aa: CSVVVRGTDTQYF

v_call: TRBV29-1
j_call: TRBJ1-2
cdr3_aa: CSVPSQGFTPYGYTF

v_call: TRBV29-1
j_call: TRBJ2-7
cdr3_aa: CSVEGTGYEQYF

v_call: TRBV7-9
j_call: TRBJ2-5
cdr3_aa: CASSLRREETQYF

v_call: TRBV12-3/TRBV12-4
j_call: TRBJ2-5
cdr3_aa: CASSLIAAFRETQYF

v_call: TRBV7-9
j_call: TRBJ2-7
cdr3_aa: CASSYGDSYEQYF

v_call: TRBV29-1
j_call: TRBJ2-3
cdr3_aa: CSVGPGATDTQYF

v_call: TRBV29-1
j_call: TRBJ1-1
cdr3_aa: CSVEGGTGGRINEAFF

v_call: TRBV28
j_call: TRBJ2-1
cdr3_aa: CASSLFRQGLYNEQFF

v_call: TRBV10-3
j_call: TRBJ2-7
cdr3_aa: CAISNGDTGNPAYEQYF

v_call: TRBV11-2
j_call: TRBJ2-7
cdr3_aa: CASSFPGQGSYEQYF

v_call: TRBV4-1
j_call: TRBJ2-1
cdr3_aa: CASSETGGGFPRNNEQFF

v_call: TRBV7-8
j_call: TRBJ2-5
cdr3_aa: CASSIGTGVETQYF

v_call: TRBV20-1
j_call: TRBJ2-7
cdr3_aa: CSAGWADYEQYF

v_call: TRBV6-2/TRBV6-3
j_call: TRBJ1-1
cdr3_aa: CASSYSGQGAALF

v_call: TRBV7-9
j_call: TRBJ2-5
cdr3_aa: CASSLGQGYYF

v_call: TRBV10-3
j_call: TRBJ1-5
cdr3_aa: CAISESGNQPQHF

v_call: TRBV7-3
j_call: TRBJ2-1
cdr3_aa: CASSTDKGGNEQFF

v_call: TRBV10-3
j_call: TRBJ1-1
cdr3_aa: CAISSTRDEAFF

v_call: TRBV7-8
j_call: TRBJ2-5
cdr3_aa: CASSSPGLQETQYF

v_call: TRBV28
j_call: TRBJ2-7
cdr3_aa: CASSSTDSYEQYF

v_call: TRBV4-3
j_call: TRBJ2-7
cdr3_aa: CASSQDRWTVSYEQYF

v_call: TRBV19
j_call: TRBJ2-7
cdr3_aa: CASSMGSGPYEQYF

v_call: TRBV7-6
j_call: TRBJ1-1
cdr3_aa: CASSSLSAEAFF

v_call: TRBV4-1
j_call: TRBJ2-7
cdr3_aa: CASSQAVSEGYEQYF

v_call: TRBV28
j_call: TRBJ2-5
cdr3_aa: CASSLWASQYQETQYF

v_call: TRBV12-3/TRBV12-4
j_call: TRBJ2-1
cdr3_aa: CASSLSWGGRVNEQFF

v_call: TRBV5-5
j_call: TRBJ2-7
cdr3_aa: CASSLPLPGQGDEQYF

v_call: TRBV5-1
j_call: TRBJ2-7
cdr3_aa: CASSLPGQGPYEQYF

v_call: TRBV7-8
j_call: TRBJ2-7
cdr3_aa: CASRGDPSYEQYF

v_call: TRBV29-1
j_call: TRBJ2-3
cdr3_aa: CSVELGSADTQYF

v_call: TRBV14
j_call: TRBJ2-7
cdr3_aa: CASSQRWGSYEQYF